The subject of this entry is one TCR beta chain. This sample stems from a study of blood T cell repertoires in COVID-19. Study background: Samples representing acute and convalescent COVID-19 were sourced from the United States, Italy and Spain. PBMCs, B-cell-depleted T cells, or T cells were the source of the cDNA or gDNA that made up the material.

In the original workflow: Reference gene primer amplification yielded estimated nucleated cell counts. TCRdb's table, derived via immunoSEQ multiplex PCR, lists solely in-frame clones and lacks some. The D gene and trimming were derived from the DNA, and the V and J assignments and clone size from that table. The sample carries about 50,000 clones, about 86% recorded once. The sample was peripheral blood. The TCR was taken from a man aged 80 or over with active COVID-19.

CDR3 protein: CASSLRQPNTGELFF. DNA for the CDR3: TGTGCCAGCAGCCTCCGACAGCCAAACACCGGGGAGCTGTTTTTT. The chain combines TRBV7-2 with TRBJ2-2, with D tentatively TRBD1 (5 bases). The CDR3 runs to 15 residues. V was clipped by 5 bases and J by 2 bases, with 12 bases between them. Germline V gene data show CDR1 as SGHTA and CDR2 as FQGNSA.